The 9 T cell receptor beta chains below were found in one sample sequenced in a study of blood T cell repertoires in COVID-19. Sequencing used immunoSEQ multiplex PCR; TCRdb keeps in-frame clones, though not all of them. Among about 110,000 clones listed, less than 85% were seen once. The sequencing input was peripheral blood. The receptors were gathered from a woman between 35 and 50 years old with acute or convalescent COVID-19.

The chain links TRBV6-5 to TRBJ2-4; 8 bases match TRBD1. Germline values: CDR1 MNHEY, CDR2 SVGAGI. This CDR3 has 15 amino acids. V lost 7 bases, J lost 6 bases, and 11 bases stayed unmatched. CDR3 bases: TGTGCCAGCACCTACTCAGGGGGCGCAGGAAACATTCAGTACTTC. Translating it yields CASTYSGGAGNIQYF.

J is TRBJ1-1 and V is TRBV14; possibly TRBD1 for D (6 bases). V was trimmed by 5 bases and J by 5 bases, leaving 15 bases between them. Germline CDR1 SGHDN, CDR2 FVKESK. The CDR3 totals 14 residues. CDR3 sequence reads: CASSAQGGRTEAFF. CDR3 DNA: TGTGCCAGCAGCGCACAGGGTGGGAGAACTGAAGCTTTCTTT.

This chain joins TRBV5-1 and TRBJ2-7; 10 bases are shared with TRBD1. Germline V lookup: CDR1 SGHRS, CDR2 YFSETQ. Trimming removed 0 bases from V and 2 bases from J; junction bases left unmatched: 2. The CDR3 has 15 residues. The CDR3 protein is CASSLGQGAAYEQYF. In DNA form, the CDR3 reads TGCGCCAGCAGCTTGGGACAGGGGGCGGCCTACGAGCAGTACTTC.

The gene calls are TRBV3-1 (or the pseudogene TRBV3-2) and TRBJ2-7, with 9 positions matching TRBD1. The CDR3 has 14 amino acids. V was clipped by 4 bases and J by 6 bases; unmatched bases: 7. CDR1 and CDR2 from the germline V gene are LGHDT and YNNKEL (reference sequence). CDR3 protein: CASSPGTGSAEQYF. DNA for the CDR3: TGTGCCAGCAGCCCGGGGACAGGGTCAGCCGAGCAGTACTTC.

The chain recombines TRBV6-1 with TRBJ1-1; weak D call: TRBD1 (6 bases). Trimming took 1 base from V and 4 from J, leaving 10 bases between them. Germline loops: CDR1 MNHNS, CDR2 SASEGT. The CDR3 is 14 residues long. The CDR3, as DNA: TGTGCCAGCAGTGAAGTGTCAGGGGCCACTGAAGCTTTCTTT. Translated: CASSEVSGATEAFF.

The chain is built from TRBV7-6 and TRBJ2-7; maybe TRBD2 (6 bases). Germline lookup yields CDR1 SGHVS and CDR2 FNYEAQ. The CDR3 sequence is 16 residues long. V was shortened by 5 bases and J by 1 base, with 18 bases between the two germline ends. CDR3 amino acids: CASSPHRERGSYEQYF. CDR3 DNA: TGTGCCAGCAGCCCCCATCGGGAGCGTGGGTCCTACGAGCAGTACTTC. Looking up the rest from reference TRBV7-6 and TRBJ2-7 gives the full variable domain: GAGVSQSPRYKVTKRGQDVALRCDPISGHVSLYWYRQALGQGPEFLTYFNYEAQQDKSGLPNDRFSAERPEGSISTLTIQRTEQRDSAMYRCASSPHRERGSYEQYFGPGTRLTVT.

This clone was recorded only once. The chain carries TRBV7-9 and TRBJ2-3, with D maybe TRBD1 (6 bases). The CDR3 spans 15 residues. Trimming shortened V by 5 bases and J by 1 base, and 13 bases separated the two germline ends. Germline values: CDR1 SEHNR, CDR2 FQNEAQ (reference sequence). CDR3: CASSPRGSGTDTQYF. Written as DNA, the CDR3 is TGTGCCAGCAGCCCTAGGGGGTCGGGCACAGATACGCAGTATTTT. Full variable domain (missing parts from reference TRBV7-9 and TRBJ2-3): DTGVSQNPRHKITKRGQNVTFRCDPISEHNRLYWYRQTLGQGPEFLTYFQNEAQLEKSRLLSDRFSAERPKGSFSTLEIQRTEQGDSAMYLCASSPRGSGTDTQYFGPGTRLTVL.

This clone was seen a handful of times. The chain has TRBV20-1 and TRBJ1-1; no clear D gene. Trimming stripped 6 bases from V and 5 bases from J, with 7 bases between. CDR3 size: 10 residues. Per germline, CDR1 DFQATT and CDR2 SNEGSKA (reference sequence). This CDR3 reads CSAPGTEAFF. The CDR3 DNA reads TGCAGTGCCCCCGGGACTGAAGCTTTCTTT.

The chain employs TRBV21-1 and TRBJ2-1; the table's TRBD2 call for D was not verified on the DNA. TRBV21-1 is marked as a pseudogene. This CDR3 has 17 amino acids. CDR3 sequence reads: CASSFLLAGGPDNEQFF. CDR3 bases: TGTGCCAGCAGCTTCCTTCTAGCGGGGGGCCCGGACAATGAGCAGTTCTTC.